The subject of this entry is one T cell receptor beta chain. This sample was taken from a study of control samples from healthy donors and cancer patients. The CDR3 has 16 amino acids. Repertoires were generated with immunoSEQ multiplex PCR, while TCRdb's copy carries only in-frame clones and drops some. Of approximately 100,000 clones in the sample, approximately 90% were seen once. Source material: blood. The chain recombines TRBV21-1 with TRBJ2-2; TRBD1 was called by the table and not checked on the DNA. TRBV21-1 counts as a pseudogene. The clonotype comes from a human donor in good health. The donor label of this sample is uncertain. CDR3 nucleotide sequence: TGTGCCAGCAGCAGCGGCCGGGCAGGGGGGCACCGGGAGCTGTTTTTT. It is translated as CASSSGRAGGHRELFF.